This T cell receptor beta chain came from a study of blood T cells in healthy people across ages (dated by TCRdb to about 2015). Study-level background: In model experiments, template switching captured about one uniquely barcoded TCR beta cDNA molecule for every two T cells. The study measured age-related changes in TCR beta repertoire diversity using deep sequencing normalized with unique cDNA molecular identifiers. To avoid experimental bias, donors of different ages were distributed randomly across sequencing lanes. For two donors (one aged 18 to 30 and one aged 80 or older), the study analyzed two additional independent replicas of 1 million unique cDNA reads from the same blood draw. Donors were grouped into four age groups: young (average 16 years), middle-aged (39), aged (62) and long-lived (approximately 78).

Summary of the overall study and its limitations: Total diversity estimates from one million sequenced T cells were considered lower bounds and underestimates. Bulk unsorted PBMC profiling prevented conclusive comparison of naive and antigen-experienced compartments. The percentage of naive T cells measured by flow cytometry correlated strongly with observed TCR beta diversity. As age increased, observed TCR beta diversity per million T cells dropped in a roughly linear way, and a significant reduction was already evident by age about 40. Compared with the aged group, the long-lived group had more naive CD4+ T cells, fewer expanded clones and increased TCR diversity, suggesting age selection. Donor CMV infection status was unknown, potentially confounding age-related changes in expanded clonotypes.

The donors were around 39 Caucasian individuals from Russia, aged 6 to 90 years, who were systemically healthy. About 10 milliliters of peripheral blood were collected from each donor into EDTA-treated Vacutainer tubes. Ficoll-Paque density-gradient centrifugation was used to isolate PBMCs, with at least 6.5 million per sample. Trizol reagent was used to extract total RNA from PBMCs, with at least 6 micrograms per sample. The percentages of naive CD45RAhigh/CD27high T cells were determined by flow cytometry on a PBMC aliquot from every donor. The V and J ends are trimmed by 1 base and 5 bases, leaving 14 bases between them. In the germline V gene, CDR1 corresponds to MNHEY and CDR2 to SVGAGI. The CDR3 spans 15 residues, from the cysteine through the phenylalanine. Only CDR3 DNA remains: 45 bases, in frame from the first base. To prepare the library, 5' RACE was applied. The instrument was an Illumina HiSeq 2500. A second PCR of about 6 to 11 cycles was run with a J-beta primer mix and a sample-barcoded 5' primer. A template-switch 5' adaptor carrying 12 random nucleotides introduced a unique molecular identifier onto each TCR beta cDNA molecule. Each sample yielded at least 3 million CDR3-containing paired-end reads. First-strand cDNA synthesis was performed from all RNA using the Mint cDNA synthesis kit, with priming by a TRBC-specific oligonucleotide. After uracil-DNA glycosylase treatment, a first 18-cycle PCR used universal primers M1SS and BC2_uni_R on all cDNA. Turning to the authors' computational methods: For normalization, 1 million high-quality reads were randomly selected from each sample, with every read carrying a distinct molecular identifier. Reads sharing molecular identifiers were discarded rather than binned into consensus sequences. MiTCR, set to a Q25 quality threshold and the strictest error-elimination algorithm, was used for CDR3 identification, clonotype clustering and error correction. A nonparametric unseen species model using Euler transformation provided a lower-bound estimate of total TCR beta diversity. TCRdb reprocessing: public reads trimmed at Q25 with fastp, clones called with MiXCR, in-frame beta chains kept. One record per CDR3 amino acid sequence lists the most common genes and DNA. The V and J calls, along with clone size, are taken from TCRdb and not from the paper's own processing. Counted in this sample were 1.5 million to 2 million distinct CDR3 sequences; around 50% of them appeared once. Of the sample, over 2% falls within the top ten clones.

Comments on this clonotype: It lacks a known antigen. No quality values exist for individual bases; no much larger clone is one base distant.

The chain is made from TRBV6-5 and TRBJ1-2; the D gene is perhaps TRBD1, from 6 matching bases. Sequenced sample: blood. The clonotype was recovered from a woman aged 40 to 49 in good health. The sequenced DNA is TGTGCCAGCAGTTACTTAGGGGGTTCCTCATATGGCTACACCTTC. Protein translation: CASSYLGGSSYGYTF.